This T cell receptor (beta chain) was identified during a study of blood T cell repertoires in COVID-19. On the study more broadly: Whether acute or convalescent, the COVID-19 samples came from the United States, Italy and Spain. T cells, B-cell-depleted T cells, or PBMCs provided the cDNA or gDNA that served as material.

Clones were read by immunoSEQ multiplex PCR, and TCRdb kept only the in-frame ones, dropping some. The sample consists of about 380,000 clones, more than 75% of them appearing once. This clone appeared a single time. The junction departs from germline at one end; a sequencing error may be responsible. CDR3 length: 17 amino acids. Germline values: CDR1 SGHTA, CDR2 FQGNSA. V gene TRBV7-2 combines with J gene TRBJ2-7, with 8 bases lining up with TRBD1. The source of this sequence is a young woman who had recovered from COVID-19. Sequencing was carried out using PBMCs or T cells enriched from blood (not recorded which). CDR3 in DNA: TGTGCCAGCAGCTCGCCTTCCCGACAGGGGAACTCCCACGAGCAGTACTTC. Translation: CASSSPSRQGNSHEQYF.